The following is a T cell receptor (beta chain) sequence with its context. Antigen specificity is unknown. This sample is drawn from a study of STAT3 mutations in large granular lymphocyte leukemia. Across the study: More than half of T-LGLL patients received immunosuppressive therapy.

V was pared by 6 bases and J by 2 bases, with 3 bases of the junction left unmatched. Per the germline V gene, CDR1 is MDHEN and CDR2 is SYDVKM. The CDR3 totals 15 residues. Study-wide findings and caveats: Persisting codominant clonotypes may have hidden a small pathogenic clone. In T-cell large granular lymphocyte leukemia, about half of patients showed multiple immunodominant subclonotypes.

TCRdb's copy holds only in-frame clones and misses some; the assay was immunoSEQ multiplex PCR. The table lists approximately 30,000 clones, around 80% of them singletons, with 30% in the top ten. The receptor comes from a woman between 45 and 65 years old with T-cell large granular lymphocyte leukemia. Some clones in this sample may be carry-over from other donors' samples. The sample taken for sequencing was peripheral blood mononuclear cells. V and J are TRBV28 and TRBJ2-5; 13 nucleotides agree with TRBD2. The CDR3 reads CASRTGLAGQETQYF. The CDR3 DNA reads TGTGCCAGCAGAACGGGACTAGCGGGACAAGAGACCCAGTACTTC.